What follows are 7 T cell receptor beta chains derived from one specimen sequenced in a study of long-term antiretroviral therapy in people with HIV. The libraries were made with immunoSEQ v3.0 at survey level. Profiling relied on immunoSEQ multiplex PCR, and the TCRdb table lists in-frame clones only, not all of them. Counted here are around 37,000 clones, 65% to 90% occurring once; the ten biggest clones make up about 4.4%. The input for sequencing was unsorted PBMCs, taken about 3.5 years after starting antiretroviral therapy. The source is a man aged 18 to 35 with HIV.

The rearrangement links TRBV5-6 to TRBJ2-7; 9 bases line up with TRBD1. V was pared by 4 bases and J by 0 bases, with 5 bases of the junction left unmatched. The CDR3 contains 15 residues. From germline, CDR1 is SGHDT and CDR2 YYEEEE. Here the CDR3 reads CASSIDRGSSYEQYF. As DNA, the CDR3 is TGTGCCAGCAGCATAGACAGGGGGTCCTCCTACGAGCAGTACTTC.

The rearrangement links TRBV15 to TRBJ1-5; 7 bases match TRBD1. The ends lost 2 bases at V and 2 bases at J; junction bases unmatched: 6. From germline, CDR1 is LNHNV and CDR2 YYDKDF (reference sequence). The CDR3 is 16 residues long. The CDR3 coding sequence is TGTGCCACCAGCAGAAACACAGGGGACGGCAATCAGCCCCAGCATTTT. Its translation: CATSRNTGDGNQPQHF. Full variable domain (missing parts from reference TRBV15 and TRBJ1-5): DAMVIQNPRYQVTQFGKPVTLSCSQTLNHNVMYWYQQKSSQAPKLLFHYYDKDFNNEADTPDNFQSRRPNTSFCFLDIRSPGLGDTAMYLCATSRNTGDGNQPQHFGDGTRLSIL.

J is TRBJ2-7 and V is TRBV28, with a possible D match to TRBD1 (6 bases). In germline, CDR1 is MDHEN, CDR2 SYDVKM. V was pared by 2 bases and J by 3 bases, with 14 bases between. This CDR3 region has 15 residues. The CDR3 DNA reads as TGTGCCAGCAGTTTACCCAACAGGGTCAACTACGAGCAGTACTTC. Protein: CASSLPNRVNYEQYF. Supplemented by reference TRBV28 and TRBJ2-7, the full variable domain reads DVKVTQSSRYLVKRTGEKVFLECVQDMDHENMFWYRQDPGLGLRLIYFSYDVKMKEKGDIPEGYSVSREKKERFSLILESASTNQTSMYLCASSLPNRVNYEQYFGPGTRLTVT.

The V gene is TRBV4-1, the J gene TRBJ2-1; TRBD1 agrees at 9 bases. The CDR3 runs to 16 residues. The germline V gene encodes CDR1 MGHRA and CDR2 YSYEKL. The V and J ends lost 3 bases and 5 bases, in that order; junction bases with no gene match: 8. CDR3 sequence reads: CASSQGRDRANNEQFF. The CDR3 DNA is TGCGCCAGCAGCCAGGGCCGGGACAGGGCTAACAATGAGCAGTTCTTC.

This sequence joins TRBV18 and TRBJ1-4, with 7 positions matching TRBD1. The CDR3 contains 16 residues. The germline V gene has CDR1 KGHSH and CDR2 LQKENI. J lost 10 bases, V lost 3 bases, and 14 bases had no gene match. The CDR3 coding sequence is TGTGCCAGCTCACCCGGGGCTGCGGGCACAGGGGCAAAACTGTTTTTT. Residues: CASSPGAAGTGAKLFF.

The chain has TRBV10-2 and TRBJ2-1, with D perhaps given as TRBD1 or TRBD2 (7 bases each). This CDR3 contains 14 residues. Germline CDR1 reads WSHSY; CDR2 reads SAAADI. With 6 bases removed from V and 5 bases from J, the gap between germline ends came to 14 bases. CDR3 amino acids: CASSSGGAHNEQFF. CDR3 DNA sequence: TGCGCCAGCAGCTCAGGGGGGGCCCACAATGAGCAGTTCTTC.

V is TRBV7-6 and J is TRBJ1-1, with D tentatively TRBD1 (6 bases). The CDR3 is 14 amino acids. The germline V gene has CDR1 SGHVS and CDR2 FNYEAQ. The V end lost 5 bases, the J end lost 4 bases, and 14 bases lay between the germline ends. This CDR3 is CASSPTGRGTEAFF. CDR3 nucleotide sequence: TGTGCCAGCAGCCCAACAGGGCGCGGCACTGAAGCTTTCTTT.